Below are 24 T cell receptor beta chains sequenced from a single sample in a study of molecular identifiers for immune sequencing clone quantification. TCRdb analysed the PCR reads with MiXCR anew, one entry per CDR3 protein. The top ten clones hold roughly 0.86% of a sample with about 300,000 distinct CDR3 sequences, 20% to 25% of them seen once. The sequencing input was naive CD8+ T cells from blood, with Jurkat cell RNA spiked in. The subset here: FACS-sorted CD8+CD4-CCR7+CD45RA+ naive T cells. These receptors originate from a human donor in good health. Some libraries in this study had Jurkat cell RNA spiked in.

A note on this clonotype: This may come from a read error, since a much larger clone is one base off. The rearrangement links TRBV4-3 to TRBJ2-7, with D possibly matching TRBD1 (6 bases). Per the germline V gene, CDR1 is LGHNA and CDR2 is YSLEER. The CDR3 spans 13 residues. CDR3 DNA: TGCGCCGGCAGTAGGACAGCCGGCCGCGAGCAGTACTTC. As protein: CAGSRTAGREQYF.

This clonotype was seen many times. The chain uses TRBV4-3 and TRBJ2-3; possible D gene TRBD2, 7 bases. The CDR3 consists of 16 residues. V dropped 0 bases and J dropped 5 bases, with 15 bases sitting between them. Germline V lookup: CDR1 LGHNA, CDR2 YSLEER. The CDR3 bases are TGCGCCAGCAGCCAAGATTGGCGGGGGCCGGGAGATACGCAGTATTTT. Amino acids: CASSQDWRGPGDTQYF.

This clonotype occurred many times. The J gene is TRBJ2-7, the V gene TRBV6-5; 9 bases fit TRBD1. The CDR3 loop spans 14 amino acids. Germline V gene lookup returns CDR1 MNHEY and CDR2 SVGAGI. Trimming removed 4 bases from V and 5 bases from J; junction bases left unmatched: 6. The CDR3 reads CASSWQGQGNEQYF. CDR3 sequence (DNA): TGTGCCAGCAGTTGGCAAGGACAGGGGAACGAGCAGTACTTC.

Note on this clonotype: A much more abundant neighbour one base away suggests this may be a read error. V is TRBV3-1 and J is TRBJ2-2; no firm D call. This CDR3 comprises 15 residues. Germline CDR1 LGHDT, CDR2 YNNKEL (reference sequence). CDR3: CASSQDVGYTRELFF. The CDR3 bases are TGTGCCAGCAGCCAAGATGTGGGATACACCAGGGAGCTGTTTTTT. Full variable domain (rest looked up from reference TRBV3-1 and TRBJ2-2): DTAVSQTPKYLVTQMGNDKSIKCEQNLGHDTMYWYKQDSKKFLKIMFSYNNKELIINETVPNRFSPKSPDKAHLNLHINSLELGDSAVYFCASSQDVGYTRELFFGEGSRLTVL.

This clonotype was detected only a few times. The chain employs TRBV9 and TRBJ2-7; D tentatively reads TRBD1 or TRBD2 (5 bases each). Trimming cost V 4 bases and J 2 bases, with 13 bases left between them. CDR1 is SGDLS and CDR2 is YYNGEE in the germline V gene. The CDR3 length is 14 residues. For the CDR3, the DNA is TGTGCCAGCAGCAGCCGGGACCAGACCTACGAGCAGTACTTC. It yields the protein CASSSRDQTYEQYF.

V gene TRBV29-1 combines with J gene TRBJ2-7, with a tentative D call TRBD2 (5 bases). Germline CDR1 SQVTM, CDR2 ANQGSEA. The CDR3 sequence is 15 residues long. Trimming left V 4 bases short and J 2 bases short, with 18 bases between. CDR3 sequence reads: CSVGPDGDTTYEQYF. The DNA of the CDR3 is TGCAGCGTTGGACCGGACGGGGATACGACCTACGAGCAGTACTTC.

Comment on this clonotype: A single base separates this from a much larger clone, so it may be a read error. The rearrangement links TRBV9 to TRBJ2-3; D gene uncertain. CDR3 size: 15 residues. The germline gives CDR1 SGDLS, CDR2 YYNGEE. Trimming stripped 4 bases from V and 1 base from J, with 13 bases between. CDR3 bases: TGTGCCAGCAGCACCAATAGGTGGGGCACAGATACGCAGTATTTT. Protein: CASSTNRWGTDTQYF.

Concerning this clonotype: A much larger clone differs from this one at a single base, so this may be a read error. The V and J genes are TRBV29-1 and TRBJ2-7; 9 bases align to TRBD1. The germline V gene has CDR1 SQVTM and CDR2 ANQGSEA. The CDR3 covers 15 residues. The CDR3 region is CGVELRDRVLYEQYF. The CDR3 DNA follows: TGCGGCGTTGAACTTCGGGACAGGGTTTTGTACGAGCAGTACTTC.

This clonotype was picked up many times. The rearrangement links TRBV4-2 to TRBJ2-1; D call uncertain. The CDR3 sequence is 16 residues long. Germline V lookup: CDR1 LGHNA, CDR2 YNFKEQ. The V gene lost 3 bases and the J gene lost 0 bases, with 12 bases spanning the gap. The CDR3 loop is CASSQTPGPSYNEQFF. For the CDR3, the DNA is TGTGCCAGCAGCCAGACACCGGGTCCCTCCTACAATGAGCAGTTCTTC.

This clonotype appeared a few times. A read error may account for a junction end that differs from germline. CDR3 nucleotide sequence: TGTGCCAGCGGCAACGACAGGGTCCCTGAGGCTTTCTTT. The encoded protein is CASGNDRVPEAFF. The chain has TRBV7-9 and TRBJ1-1, with 7 bases identical to TRBD1. The CDR3 totals 13 residues. Germline-derived CDR1 and CDR2 are SEHNR and FQNEAQ (reference sequence).

This clonotype was seen ten or more times. This sequence joins TRBV4-2 and TRBJ2-2, with 10 bases that match TRBD2. The germline gives CDR1 LGHNA, CDR2 YNFKEQ. CDR3 length equals 18 residues. Trimming took 2 bases from V and 0 from J; bases not matched to a gene: 6. Here the CDR3 reads CASSQTASGGPNTGELFF. The CDR3 coding sequence is TGTGCCAGCAGCCAAACGGCTAGCGGGGGCCCGAACACCGGGGAGCTGTTTTTT.

This clonotype was counted ten times or more. V and J are TRBV2 and TRBJ2-1; possibly TRBD2 for D (6 bases). Germline assignment: CDR1 SNHLY and CDR2 FYNNEI. Trimming cost V 9 bases and J 4 bases, with 19 bases left between them. The CDR3 totals 15 residues. CDR3 in DNA: TGTGCCAGGCAACTCCCGGGAGAGGGGTACAATGAGCAGTTCTTC. This encodes CARQLPGEGYNEQFF. The full variable domain, in which reference TRBV2 and TRBJ2-1 provide the parts outside the CDR3, is EPEVTQTPSHQVTQMGQEVILRCVPISNHLYFYWYRQILGQKVEFLVSFYNNEISEKSEIFDDQFSVERPDGSNFTLKIRSTKLEDSAMYFCARQLPGEGYNEQFFGPGTRLTVL.

This clonotype was recorded once. The V and J genes are TRBV27 and TRBJ1-6; D ambiguous. V was clipped by 3 bases and J by 8 bases, with 11 bases between them. The germline V gene has CDR1 MNHEY and CDR2 SMNVEV (reference sequence). This CDR3 has 14 amino acids. DNA for the CDR3: TGTGCCAGCAGTTTTGTGGTTGGTGATTCACCCCTCCACTTT. It is translated as CASSFVVGDSPLHF.

This clonotype was seen only a few times. The CDR3 loop is CASSLLSGGDIDTQYF. CDR3 in DNA: TGTGCCAGCAGCTTACTTAGCGGGGGGGATATTGATACGCAGTATTTT. The rearrangement links TRBV7-9 to TRBJ2-3; TRBD2 matches at 11 bases. J gave up 6 bases and V 2 bases, and 7 bases lay outside the gene matches. In germline, CDR1 is SEHNR, CDR2 FQNEAQ (reference sequence). The CDR3 covers 16 residues.

This clonotype showed up many times. The chain links TRBV27 to TRBJ1-4; no clear D gene. Per the germline V gene, CDR1 is MNHEY and CDR2 is SMNVEV (reference sequence). V shed 0 bases and J shed 5 bases, with 10 bases lying between them. The CDR3 runs 15 residues. The CDR3 DNA sequence: TGTGCCAGCAGTTTATCTGCTCAGGCCAATGAAAAACTGTTTTTT. Protein: CASSLSAQANEKLFF.

This clonotype occurred many times. V and J are TRBV7-9 and TRBJ2-3; D is uncertain. The CDR3 has 16 residues. V lost 1 base, J lost 1 base, and 12 bases lay in between. CDR1 is SEHNR and CDR2 is FQNEAQ in the germline V gene (reference sequence). In DNA form, the CDR3 reads TGTGCCAGCAGCTTAGAGTCACTTTTTGGCACAGATACGCAGTATTTT. This translates into CASSLESLFGTDTQYF.

The chain employs TRBV10-3 and TRBJ2-3, with 12 bases aligning to TRBD2. Trimming took 3 bases from V and 0 from J; bases not matched to a gene: 10. Per the germline V gene, CDR1 is ENHRY and CDR2 is SYGVKD. CDR3 length: 19 residues. CDR3 DNA: TGTGCCATCAGTGATTTGTTGGCTAGCGGGAGGGCAAGCACAGATACGCAGTATTTT. Its translation is CAISDLLASGRASTDTQYF.

The sample holds a few counts of this clonotype. The chain links TRBV12-3 or TRBV12-4 to TRBJ2-5; maybe TRBD1 (5 bases). V lost 9 bases and J 2 bases, leaving 16 bases between the germline ends. The CDR3 has 14 residues. Here the CDR3 reads CASSILGDQETQYF. The CDR3 DNA is TGTGCCAGTAGTATCTTAGGGGATCAAGAGACCCAGTACTTC.

The J gene is TRBJ2-7, the V gene TRBV20-1; 9 bases map to TRBD1. With V trimmed by 8 bases and J by 6 bases, 17 bases remained unmatched. The germline gives CDR1 DFQATT, CDR2 SNEGSKA (reference sequence). This CDR3 has 15 amino acids. CDR3: CSSRVGQGSTCEQYF. The CDR3 DNA reads as TGCAGTAGCCGGGTTGGACAGGGGAGCACCTGCGAGCAGTACTTC.

In regard to this clonotype: One junction end disagrees with the germline gene, perhaps due to a read error. The genes are TRBV13 and TRBJ1-3, with a weak D call TRBD1 (6 bases). This CDR3 has 14 residues. The V gene's germline CDR1 is PRHDT and CDR2 FYEKMQ (reference sequence). CDR3 loop: CASSGYRAGNTVYF. The CDR3 nucleotides are TGTGCCAGCAGCGGTTACAGGGCTGGAAACACCGTATATTTT.

The rearrangement links TRBV27 to TRBJ2-7; TRBD1 matches at 7 bases. CDR1 is MNHEY, CDR2 SMNVEV, per germline (reference sequence). There are 13 residues in the CDR3. J gave up 2 bases and V 7 bases, and 5 bases lay outside the gene matches. CDR3 nucleotides: TGTGCCAGCACCTCAAGGGGGCCCTACGAGCAGTACTTC. It encodes CASTSRGPYEQYF.

The table lists this clonotype with many counts. The gene calls are TRBV19 and TRBJ1-1; D unresolved. The CDR3 length is 14 residues. The V end was cut by 5 bases, the J end by 5 bases, with 15 bases between. Looked up from germline, CDR1 is LNHDA and CDR2 is SQIVND (reference sequence). DNA of the CDR3: TGTGCCAGTAGTCCTATGGGGTCGGGGACTGAAGCTTTCTTT. Its protein is CASSPMGSGTEAFF.

This clonotype was counted ten times or more. V usage is TRBV7-9 and J usage is TRBJ1-1, with D maybe TRBD1 (5 bases). This CDR3 is built from 13 residues. V was clipped by 1 base and J by 11 bases, with 14 bases between them. Germline CDR1 and CDR2: SEHNR and FQNEAQ (reference sequence). CDR3 bases: TGTGCCAGCAGCTTAGTAGCAGGGAATGGTGCTTTCTTT. Translated, it gives CASSLVAGNGAFF. The complete variable domain, with remaining parts taken from reference TRBV7-9 and TRBJ1-1, reads DTGVSQNPRHKITKRGQNVTFRCDPISEHNRLYWYRQTLGQGPEFLTYFQNEAQLEKSRLLSDRFSAERPKGSFSTLEIQRTEQGDSAMYLCASSLVAGNGAFFGQGTRLTVV.

This clonotype occurred a few times. J is TRBJ2-4 and V is TRBV14; 8 bases align to TRBD1. The CDR3 is made up of 18 amino acids. Germline V lookup: CDR1 SGHDN, CDR2 FVKESK. Trimming cost V 5 bases and J 0 bases; bases outside gene matches: 12. CDR3 in amino acids: CASSSDRESRIAKNIQYF. For the CDR3, the DNA is TGTGCCAGCAGCTCGGACAGGGAGAGTAGGATAGCCAAAAACATTCAGTACTTC.